The 17 T cell receptor beta chains below were found in one sample sequenced in a study of T-cell reconstitution after alpha-beta-depleted transplantation in children. Using unique molecular identifiers, the investigators prepared the TCRbeta library. One entry per CDR3 protein results from TCRdb running MiXCR on the PCR reads. The table records about 250,000 distinct CDR3 sequences, roughly a quarter of them present only once. The starting material was PBMCs, mostly from graft donor cells, obtained 360 days after TCRalphabeta/CD19-depleted stem cell transplant. These receptors were taken from a female patient aged 2-9 years who had a stem cell transplant for congenital amegakaryocytic thrombocytopenia, so the T cells may come from the graft donor.

This chain connects TRBV5-1 to TRBJ2-7; 10 bases map to TRBD1. The germline CDR1 and CDR2 sequences are SGHRS and YFSETQ. With 2 bases clipped from V and 4 bases from J, the junction kept 9 bases outside the gene matches. CDR3 length equals 16 residues. The CDR3 bases are TGCGCCAGCAGCTTTACCCCTGGGGACAGGGGATACGAGCAGTACTTC. This codes for CASSFTPGDRGYEQYF.

The chain carries TRBV4-3 and TRBJ2-2, with 8 nucleotides matching TRBD2. V gave up 3 bases and J gave up 5 bases; unmatched junction bases: 14. The germline V gene has CDR1 LGHNA and CDR2 YSLEER. The CDR3 runs to 18 residues. The CDR3 spells CASSQRRRLAFSTGELFF. CDR3 nucleotides: TGCGCCAGCAGCCAGAGGAGGCGACTAGCGTTTTCGACCGGGGAGCTGTTTTTT.

The chain links TRBV4-3 to TRBJ2-5, with 8 bases matching TRBD1. Trimming took 0 bases from V and 5 from J; bases not matched to a gene: 14. This CDR3 is built from 18 residues. The germline V gene has CDR1 LGHNA and CDR2 YSLEER. Here the CDR3 reads CASSQDRAGGAMAETQYF. CDR3 sequence (DNA): TGCGCCAGCAGCCAAGATCGAGCAGGGGGCGCGATGGCTGAGACCCAGTACTTC.

The rearrangement joins TRBV6-5 to TRBJ1-3; D uncertain. Trimming took 7 bases from V and 0 from J, leaving 13 bases between them. Germline V CDR1 and CDR2: MNHEY, SVGAGI. This CDR3 is built from 15 residues. CDR3 DNA: TGTGCCAGCAAAGTGTGGGCAGGCTCTGGAAACACCATATATTTT. Encoded protein: CASKVWAGSGNTIYF.

This clonotype appeared a few times. The chain combines TRBV2 with TRBJ2-5; 9 bases are a match to TRBD1. This CDR3 has 12 residues. Germline V CDR1 and CDR2: SNHLY, FYNNEI. The V segment lost 11 bases and the J segment 4 bases; nucleotides outside the gene matches: 5. CDR3 sequence (DNA): TGTGCCGGGGGGACAGGGCTAGAGACCCAGTACTTC. This sequence encodes CAGGTGLETQYF.

The chain links TRBV20-1 to TRBJ2-7, with D perhaps matching TRBD1 or TRBD2 (5 bases each). V was shortened by 3 bases and J by 0 bases, with 12 bases between the two germline ends. Looked up from germline, CDR1 is DFQATT and CDR2 is SNEGSKA (reference sequence). CDR3 length: 14 residues. The CDR3 DNA is TGCAGTGCTAGGTGGGACGTGAGCTCCTACGAGCAGTACTTC. Translating it yields CSARWDVSSYEQYF.

Turning to this clonotype: A read error may produce the germline difference seen at one junction end. The chain is built from TRBV20-1 and TRBJ1-4; TRBD1 is a possible D gene (6 bases). Germline CDR1 reads DFQATT; CDR2 reads SNEGSKA (reference sequence). The CDR3 totals 13 residues. The CDR3 coding sequence is TGCAGTACTAGACCCGGGGGCGGCGAAAAACTGTTTTTT. Translated: CSTRPGGGEKLFF.

V is TRBV7-2 and J is TRBJ2-7, with 8 bases fitting TRBD1. The J segment lost 3 bases and the V segment lost 3 bases, leaving 4 bases of the junction unmatched. The germline CDR1 and CDR2 sequences are SGHTA and FQGNSA. The CDR3 covers 14 residues. In nucleotides, the CDR3 is TGTGCCAGCAGCTTGATGACAGGGGACTACGAGCAGTACTTC. Its protein product is CASSLMTGDYEQYF.

J is TRBJ2-1 and V is TRBV6-1; 9 bases line up with TRBD2. Losses at the gene ends were 7 bases for V and 5 bases for J; bases not matched to a gene: 6. Germline V gene lookup returns CDR1 MNHNS and CDR2 SASEGT. This CDR3 region has 14 residues. CDR3 sequence reads: CASNGGGGHNEQFF. CDR3 DNA: TGTGCCAGCAACGGCGGGGGGGGTCACAATGAGCAGTTCTTC.

CDR3 sequence: CSVVKGGYSTDTQYF. As DNA, the CDR3 is TGCAGCGTTGTAAAAGGCGGCTACAGCACAGATACGCAGTATTTT. The chain is built from TRBV29-1 and TRBJ2-3; D not resolved. The ends were cut back, 4 bases at V and 0 bases at J, with 14 bases in the middle. The length of the CDR3 is 15 residues. Per the germline V gene, CDR1 is SQVTM and CDR2 is ANQGSEA.

This clonotype showed up just a few times. V usage is TRBV10-3 and J usage is TRBJ1-1; D may be TRBD1 (6 bases). The length of the CDR3 is 21 residues. The V end was cut by 3 bases, the J end by 1 base, with 30 bases between. Per the germline V gene, CDR1 is ENHRY and CDR2 is SYGVKD. The CDR3 region is CAISDGGQGMGSTSANTEAFF. The CDR3 DNA sequence: TGTGCCATCAGTGATGGAGGGCAGGGGATGGGTTCGACCTCTGCGAACACTGAAGCTTTCTTT.

J is TRBJ2-7 and V is TRBV5-1, with TRBD2 matching over 12 bases. Germline V CDR1 and CDR2: SGHRS, YFSETQ. The trim removed 4 bases at V and 1 base at J, leaving 12 bases unmatched. There are 18 residues in the CDR3. The CDR3 DNA sequence: TGCGCCAGCAGCATTGGACTAGCGGGATTCGGGGGTTCCTACGAGCAGTACTTC. Its protein is CASSIGLAGFGGSYEQYF.

Points on this clonotype: Sequence at one end of the junction differs from germline and may be a read error. This chain joins TRBV7-9 and TRBJ2-3, with unresolved D. Germline V gene lookup returns CDR1 SEHNR and CDR2 FQNEAQ (reference sequence). This CDR3 region has 15 residues. The CDR3 protein is CASSLVATGPDTQYF. CDR3 coding DNA: TGTGCCAGCAGCTTAGTTGCGACGGGCCCAGACACGCAGTATTTT.

This clonotype turned up a few times. The chain has TRBV15 and TRBJ1-2; D gene unclear. This CDR3 contains 15 residues. The V end lost 0 bases, the J end lost 3 bases, and 11 bases lay between the germline ends. Germline V lookup: CDR1 LNHNV, CDR2 YYDKDF (reference sequence). CDR3 bases: TGTGCCACCAGCAGAGATCGAGTGCAGCACTATGGCTACACCTTC. It encodes CATSRDRVQHYGYTF.

The sample holds a few counts of this clonotype. The chain recombines TRBV20-1 with TRBJ2-5, with TRBD2 matching 8 bases. The CDR3 is 14 residues long. Germline V lookup: CDR1 DFQATT, CDR2 SNEGSKA (reference sequence). J lost 5 bases, V lost 6 bases, and 11 bases had no gene match. The DNA of the CDR3 is TGCAGTGCCAGGCGGACTAGCAAAGAGGAGACCCAGTACTTC. Its protein is CSARRTSKEETQYF.

Here the CDR3 DNA reads TGCAGCGTCACCGTAGGGACCCAGTACTTC. It translates to CSVTVGTQYF. This rearrangement joins TRBV29-1 to TRBJ2-5; D gene uncertain. Germline V gives CDR1 SQVTM, CDR2 ANQGSEA. V was shortened by 6 bases and J by 7 bases, with 9 bases between the two germline ends. The CDR3 loop spans 10 amino acids.

With respect to this clonotype: At one boundary the junction diverges from the germline segment, which might be a read error. J is TRBJ2-3 and V is TRBV12-3 or TRBV12-4, with D perhaps TRBD1 or TRBD2 (5 bases each). The CDR3 loop spans 14 amino acids. The CDR3 protein is CASSTGAGTYTQYF. CDR3 nucleotides: TGTGCCAGCAGCACCGGGGCCGGCACATATACGCAGTATTTT.